These 14 T cell receptor beta chains share one sample of origin, sequenced in a study of blood T cell repertoires in COVID-19. The repertoire was sequenced with immunoSEQ multiplex PCR; TCRdb's copy has only in-frame clones and lacks some. The repertoire consists of approximately 260,000 clones, with roughly 88% occurring once and the leading ten covering around 1.3%. The sample was PBMCs or T cells enriched from blood (not recorded which). All receptors come from a middle-aged woman with acute COVID-19.

The genes are TRBV5-1 and TRBJ2-2; D is undetermined. V shed 7 bases and J shed 1 base, with 11 bases lying between them. Germline loops: CDR1 SGHRS, CDR2 YFSETQ. This CDR3 has 14 amino acids. The CDR3: CASSAAENTGELFF. The CDR3 DNA reads as TGCGCCAGCTCTGCGGCAGAGAACACCGGGGAGCTGTTTTTT.

The V gene is TRBV3-1 (or the pseudogene TRBV3-2), the J gene TRBJ2-1; possibly TRBD2 for D (6 bases). CDR3 size: 15 residues. Germline V gene data show CDR1 as LGHDT and CDR2 as YNNKEL (reference sequence). Trimming removed 10 bases at V and 4 bases at J, with 20 bases between. DNA for the CDR3: TGTGCCACTTCGCCCGAACTAGCAACGTACAATGAGCAGTTCTTC. Encoded protein: CATSPELATYNEQFF.

This chain joins TRBV10-3 and TRBJ2-3, with 9 nucleotides matching TRBD1. Germline loops: CDR1 ENHRY, CDR2 SYGVKD. This CDR3 has 15 residues. With V trimmed by 9 bases and J by 1 base, 8 bases remained unmatched. CDR3 nucleotide sequence: TGTGCCATAAGAAAGGACAGGGGCGGCACAGATACGCAGTATTTT. It codes for CAIRKDRGGTDTQYF.

The V gene is TRBV24-1, the J gene TRBJ2-3, with 13 positions matching TRBD2. The CDR3 extends over 15 amino acids. Unmatched junction bases numbered 0, after V lost 4 bases and J lost 3 bases. CDR1 is KGHDR and CDR2 is SFDVKD in the germline V gene. The chain's CDR3 is CATSEGLAGTDTQYF. DNA of the CDR3: TGTGCCACCAGTGAGGGACTAGCGGGAACAGATACGCAGTATTTT.

V is TRBV6-5 and J is TRBJ2-1; 14 bases match TRBD2. Germline lookup yields CDR1 MNHEY and CDR2 SVGAGI. The CDR3 runs 16 residues. The junction had 8 bases not matched to a gene; V was cut back by 4 bases and J by 9 bases. DNA of the CDR3: TGTGCCAGCAGTTGGGGACTAGCGGGAGTGTTGGGTGAGCAGTTCTTC. Residues: CASSWGLAGVLGEQFF.

CDR3 coding DNA: TGCGCCAGCAGTGATTTCAGGGGGCCCGTTTACAATGAGCAGTTCTTC. Translating it yields CASSDFRGPVYNEQFF. The gene calls are TRBV10-1 and TRBJ2-1, with 8 bases identical to TRBD1. The junction had 8 bases not matched to a gene; V was cut back by 3 bases and J by 4 bases. The V gene's germline CDR1 is WNHNN and CDR2 SYGVQD (reference sequence). CDR3 length: 16 amino acids.

V is TRBV6-5 and J is TRBJ1-5, with D perhaps matching TRBD1 (6 bases). Germline CDR1 reads MNHEY; CDR2 reads SVGAGI. This CDR3 contains 15 residues. The germline V and J ends were trimmed by 2 bases and 4 bases, with 12 bases remaining between them. CDR3 nucleotides: TGTGCCAGCAGTTACACCGGGGGGGCGAATCAGCCCCAGCATTTT. Translated: CASSYTGGANQPQHF.

This sequence joins TRBV25-1 and TRBJ2-3, with 10 bases identical to TRBD2. CDR1 is MGHDK, CDR2 SYGVNS, per germline. V was clipped by 8 bases and J by 4 bases; unmatched bases: 18. CDR3 size: 18 residues. The CDR3 sequence: CASAGRAGGPHLPDTQYF. The DNA of the CDR3 is TGTGCCAGCGCAGGGAGAGCGGGAGGGCCTCATCTGCCAGATACGCAGTATTTT.

This rearrangement joins TRBV4-3 to TRBJ1-5, with 9 bases aligning to TRBD1. CDR3 length equals 16 residues. CDR1 is LGHNA and CDR2 is YSLEER in the germline V gene. V was pared by 0 bases and J by 4 bases, with 4 bases of the junction left unmatched. CDR3 loop: CASSQDLGTGNQPQHF. CDR3 coding DNA: TGCGCCAGCAGCCAAGATCTAGGGACAGGGAATCAGCCCCAGCATTTT.

The chain employs TRBV29-1 and TRBJ2-7; 8 bases map to TRBD1. The V and J ends lost 6 bases and 6 bases, in that order; junction bases with no gene match: 4. The CDR3 is 11 residues long. CDR1 is SQVTM and CDR2 is ANQGSEA in the germline V gene. The CDR3 loop is CSVKQGGEQYV. The DNA for the CDR3 is TGCAGCGTCAAACAGGGGGGCGAGCAGTACGTC.

The CDR3 nucleotides read TGTGCCAGCAGTACATTTGGGATACAGGGTTGGGACACTGAAGCTTTCTTT. This encodes CASSTFGIQGWDTEAFF. V gene TRBV28 combines with J gene TRBJ1-1, with D possibly being TRBD1 (6 bases). CDR3 length: 17 amino acids. Germline V gene lookup returns CDR1 MDHEN and CDR2 SYDVKM. V lost 5 bases, J lost 3 bases, and 22 bases lay in between.

The CDR3 sequence: CASSLGPSWNYGYTF. The CDR3 DNA reads TGTGCCAGCAGTTTAGGTCCCAGTTGGAACTATGGCTACACCTTC. This chain links TRBV27 with TRBJ1-2; D ambiguous. The CDR3 contains 15 residues. V shed 2 bases and J shed 2 bases, with 12 bases lying between them. Per germline, CDR1 MNHEY and CDR2 SMNVEV (reference sequence).

This chain joins TRBV24-1 and TRBJ2-4; tentatively, D is TRBD2 (6 bases). V was cut by 5 bases and J by 8 bases, with 21 bases left in between. Germline lookup yields CDR1 KGHDR and CDR2 SFDVKD. The CDR3 contains 16 residues. The CDR3 DNA is TGTGCCACCAGTGCGACAGCGGGTAGAGATCGGGACATTCAGTACTTC. Protein product: CATSATAGRDRDIQYF.

The V gene is TRBV10-1, the J gene TRBJ2-3, with a weak D call TRBD1 (5 bases). Trimming pared 2 bases from V and 4 bases from J, leaving 10 bases between. Germline CDR1 reads WNHNN; CDR2 reads SYGVQD (reference sequence). The CDR3 is made up of 14 amino acids. CDR3 protein: CASSEAGYADTQYF. CDR3 DNA sequence: TGCGCCAGCAGTGAGGCAGGGTACGCAGATACGCAGTATTTT.